The present entry profiles one TCR beta chain with its context. As yet, its antigen is unknown. The CDR3 has 15 residues. V shed 6 bases and J 10 bases; nucleotides not matched to a gene: 16. The germline V gene encodes CDR1 MDHEN and CDR2 SYDVKM. The data stem from a study of OX40 agonist ivuxolimab in advanced cancers. As for the study in general: From roughly 23 to 85 years was the age range, with a mean of around 56 years, and around 83% were male.

Points from the study as a whole: Within 6 weeks, CD4+ and CD8+ blood T cells expanded clonally at 0.1 to 3.0 mg/kg. Certain nonresponders additionally had low normalized T-cell clonal expansion.

Here immunoSEQ multiplex PCR was the method, and the copy in TCRdb shows in-frame clones only, minus some. The table shows 45,000 to 65,000 clones, with roughly 86% occurring only once. The sample in question was CD4+ or CD8+ T cells sorted from blood, obtained in a trial of the OX40 agonist ivuxolimab. V is TRBV28 and J is TRBJ1-1; 8 nucleotides agree with TRBD1. The TCR was taken from an adult with an advanced solid tumor such as melanoma, head and neck, liver or kidney cancer. The CDR3, as DNA: TGTGCCAGCAGCACCTCTGGGCAGGGGGCGCCGGTAGCTTTCTTT. Its translation: CASSTSGQGAPVAFF.